This T cell receptor beta chain emerged from a study of T cells in Graves' hyperthyroidism and ophthalmopathy. Study results and caveats: Most clonotypes expanded in the thyroid (above 0.001) were also present in blood.

It was RNA transcripts that yielded the amplified TCR beta CDR3 regions. Researchers ran a first-round RT-PCR on the TCR CDR3 using the HTBI primer set. Via MiXCR, TCRdb re-called the multiplex PCR reads, giving one row per CDR3 protein. Of roughly 150,000 distinct CDR3 sequences listed, less than 10% are singletons. At least ten counts were recorded for this clonotype. What it binds is unknown. Fresh peripheral blood, about 10 ml of it, supplied the PBMCs. With 6 bases removed from V and 2 bases from J, the gap between germline ends came to 11 bases. The CDR3 length is 13 residues. Germline V CDR1 and CDR2: MNHNS, SASEGT.

Sequenced material: blood. The clonotype originates from a woman aged 18-29 years with Graves' hyperthyroidism that later progressed to Graves' ophthalmopathy. The chain couples TRBV6-1 to TRBJ2-7, with D perhaps TRBD1 (5 bases). CDR3: CASSRQTPYEQYF. The DNA of the CDR3 is TGTGCCAGCAGCCGACAGACCCCCTACGAGCAGTACTTC.